This is a list of T cell receptor beta chains from one sample in a study of OX40 agonist ivuxolimab in advanced cancers. Generated by immunoSEQ multiplex PCR, the TCRdb table keeps only in-frame clones and is missing some. The sample contains tens of thousands of clones, 92% of which appear only once. Sequenced material: CD4+ or CD8+ T cells sorted from blood, taken in a trial of the OX40 agonist ivuxolimab. The origin of the receptors is an adult with an advanced solid tumor such as melanoma, head and neck, liver or kidney cancer. The CDR3 runs from the conserved cysteine through the conserved F or W. A D gene is named only where the DNA matches it firmly. Some rows mark clone size as missing; the rest say once, few, many or name a class of expanded clone.

abundance	v_gene	j_gene	d_gene	CDR3aa	CDR3nt
once	TRBV4-3	TRBJ1-4	-	CASSLDTATNEKLFF	TGCGCCAGCAGCCTAGATACTGCAACTAATGAAAAACTGTTTTTT
-	TRBV19	TRBJ2-7	TRBD1	CASTPTWDSLYEQYF	TGTGCCAGTACCCCGACTTGGGACAGCCTCTACGAGCAGTACTTC
-	TRBV5-4	TRBJ2-7	-	CASSLDRGSYEQYF	TGTGCCAGCAGCTTGGACCGGGGGTCCTACGAGCAGTACTTC
-	TRBV30	TRBJ2-7	-	CAWGHFKVEGYEQYF	TGTGCCTGGGGCCATTTTAAGGTGGAGGGCTACGAGCAGTACTTC
-	TRBV25-1	TRBJ1-2	TRBD1	CASSELSAGTVFSYTF	TGTGCCAGCAGTGAATTATCCGCCGGGACAGTCTTTAGCTACACCTTC
-	TRBV6-5	TRBJ2-1	-	CASSFRADYNEQFF	TGTGCCAGCAGTTTCAGGGCGGATTACAATGAGCAGTTCTTC
-	TRBV5-8	TRBJ2-3	-	CASSPYPRLTDTQYF	TGTGCCAGCAGCCCATACCCCAGACTCACAGATACGCAGTATTTT
-	TRBV5-1	TRBJ2-3	-	CASSHLERDTQYF	TGCGCCAGCAGCCACCTGGAAAGGGATACGCAGTATTTT
-	TRBV6-5	TRBJ1-2	TRBD1	CASSPWTGRYGYTF	TGTGCCAGCAGTCCTTGGACAGGGAGGTATGGCTACACCTTC
-	TRBV9	TRBJ2-1	TRBD2	CASSASGSYNEQFF	TGTGCCAGCAGCGCTAGCGGGAGTTACAATGAGCAGTTCTTC
once	TRBV6-5	TRBJ2-1	-	CASSVTGQFNEQFF	TGTGCCAGCAGTGTCACAGGGCAGTTCAATGAGCAGTTCTTC
-	TRBV11-2	TRBJ2-7	TRBD1	CASSLSAFYRGYEQYF	TGTGCCAGCAGCTTATCGGCCTTTTACAGGGGCTACGAGCAGTACTTC
-	TRBV13	TRBJ1-1	TRBD1	CASSLGQGRNTEAFF	TGTGCCAGCAGCTTAGGACAGGGGCGGAACACTGAAGCTTTCTTT
once	TRBV6-5	TRBJ2-7	-	CASSRYTEQYF	TGTGCCAGCAGTCGATATACCGAGCAGTACTTC
-	TRBV14	TRBJ1-6	-	CASSQGRGGWFSPLHF	TGTGCCAGCAGCCAGGGCCGGGGCGGTTGGTTTTCACCCCTCCACTTT
-	TRBV4-1	TRBJ2-7	TRBD1	CASSQDTDRGYEQYF	TGCGCCAGCAGCCAAGATACCGACAGGGGATACGAGCAGTACTTC
-	TRBV27	TRBJ1-6	-	CASSFRQGRNSPLHF	TGTGCCAGCAGTTTTCGGCAGGGCAGAAATTCACCCCTCCACTTT
-	TRBV4-2	TRBJ1-6	TRBD1	CASSQDRGNSPLHF	TGTGCCAGCAGCCAGGACAGGGGGAATTCACCCCTCCACTTT
-	TRBV29-1	TRBJ2-7	-	CSVELQGSYEQYF	TGCAGCGTTGAATTACAGGGCTCCTACGAGCAGTACTTC
-	TRBV7-9	TRBJ1-1	TRBD1	CASSLGGQGWIATEAFF	TGTGCCAGCAGCTTAGGGGGACAGGGGTGGATTGCCACTGAAGCTTTCTTT
-	TRBV11-2	TRBJ2-3	TRBD2	CASSSRGDTQYF	TGTGCCAGCAGCTCGCGGGGGGACACGCAGTATTTT
-	TRBV10-2	TRBJ2-7	TRBD2	CASSFSGSYEQYF	TGCGCCAGCAGTTTTAGCGGGAGCTACGAGCAGTACTTC
-	TRBV5-4	TRBJ2-3	-	CAFQGPSTDTQYF	TGTGCCTTTCAGGGGCCTAGCACAGATACGCAGTATTTT
-	TRBV25-1	TRBJ1-2	-	CASSFLSLAPPDGYTF	TGTGCCAGCAGTTTTCTCAGTTTGGCCCCACCGGATGGCTACACCTTC
-	TRBV7-9	TRBJ2-7	-	CASSLDGGEEQYF	TGTGCCAGCAGCTTAGACGGGGGAGAAGAGCAGTACTTC
-	TRBV5-4	TRBJ1-4	TRBD1	CASSFGQGATNEKLFF	TGTGCCAGCAGCTTCGGACAGGGCGCAACTAATGAAAAACTGTTTTTT
-	TRBV11-2	TRBJ1-3	-	CASSLGGNTIYF	TGTGCCAGCAGCTTAGGGGGAAACACCATATATTTT
-	TRBV11-2	TRBJ2-7	-	CASSPTGRRDSYEQYF	TGTGCCAGCAGCCCAACCGGCCGGCGGGACTCCTACGAGCAGTACTTC
-	TRBV27	TRBJ1-2	-	CASSFKGDSYGYTF	TGTGCCAGCAGTTTCAAGGGCGACAGCTATGGCTACACCTTC
-	TRBV11-2	TRBJ1-1	TRBD1	CASSLVGAGGLDTEAFF	TGTGCCAGCAGCTTAGTAGGAGCAGGGGGCTTAGACACTGAAGCTTTCTTT
many	TRBV27	TRBJ2-1	TRBD2	CAIHSGSGNEQFF	TGTGCCATCCACAGCGGGAGTGGCAATGAGCAGTTCTTC
-	TRBV6-1	TRBJ2-5	TRBD2	CASWGLGGGRETQYF	TGTGCCAGCTGGGGCCTGGGGGGGGGTCGGGAGACCCAGTACTTC
-	TRBV28	TRBJ1-2	TRBD1	CASSRDTGGYYGYTF	TGTGCCAGCAGTCGAGATACAGGGGGGTACTATGGCTACACCTTC
once	TRBV5-6	TRBJ2-5	-	CASSPHGETQYF	TGTGCCAGCAGCCCTCACGGGGAGACCCAGTACTTC
-	TRBV4-2	TRBJ2-2	-	CASSQVERDTGELFF	TGTGCCAGCAGCCAAGTGGAGCGGGACACCGGGGAGCTGTTTTTT
-	TRBV6-1	TRBJ2-1	TRBD2	CASSEWLAGAFEQFF	TGTGCCAGCAGTGAGTGGCTAGCGGGAGCTTTTGAGCAGTTCTTC
-	TRBV19	TRBJ1-4	-	CASSIVTGTATNEKLFF	TGTGCCAGTAGTATTGTGACGGGAACTGCAACTAATGAAAAACTGTTTTTT
-	TRBV11-2	TRBJ2-1	-	CASTDFASDNEQFF	TGTGCCAGCACCGATTTCGCTAGCGACAATGAGCAGTTCTTC
-	TRBV28	TRBJ1-3	TRBD1	CASSEGTGLSGNTIYF	TGTGCCAGCAGTGAGGGGACAGGCCTCTCTGGAAACACCATATATTTT